A selection of T cell receptor beta chains follows, all from one sample in a study of blood T cell repertoires in COVID-19. Assay: immunoSEQ multiplex PCR; the TCRdb copy retains only in-frame clones and omits some. The sample consists of around 100,000 clones, roughly 89% of them appearing once. The sample taken for sequencing was peripheral blood. These receptors were obtained from a woman of 80 years or more in a cohort sampled during active COVID-19. Both conserved end residues are part of each CDR3. A D gene is named only where the DNA matches it firmly. A clone size is listed for some rows: how often the clone was seen (once, few, many), or a class if it is expanded.

V gene: TRBV6-1
clone size: NA
J gene: TRBJ1-2
D gene: NA
CDR3 protein: CASSEGARYGYTF
CDR3 DNA: TGTGCCAGCAGTGAGGGGGCGAGGTATGGCTACACCTTC

V gene: TRBV3-1/TRBV3-2
clone size: NA
J gene: TRBJ1-3
D gene: NA
CDR3 protein: CASSHEGVGGNTIYF
CDR3 DNA: TGTGCCAGCAGCCACGAGGGGGTAGGTGGAAACACCATATATTTT

V gene: TRBV11-3
clone size: NA
J gene: TRBJ2-5
D gene: TRBD2
CDR3 protein: CASSPAGGETQYF
CDR3 DNA: TGTGCCAGCAGCCCGGCGGGGGGGGAGACCCAGTACTTC

V gene: TRBV28
clone size: NA
J gene: TRBJ1-2
D gene: NA
CDR3 protein: CASEGRDYGYTF
CDR3 DNA: TGTGCCAGCGAGGGGAGGGACTATGGCTACACCTTC

V gene: TRBV5-4
clone size: NA
J gene: TRBJ1-3
D gene: NA
CDR3 protein: CASSLGGTQSGNTIYF
CDR3 DNA: TGTGCCAGCAGCTTGGGGGGGACTCAAAGTGGAAACACCATATATTTT

V gene: TRBV4-2
clone size: NA
J gene: TRBJ2-6
D gene: NA
CDR3 protein: CASSQSQSGANVLTF
CDR3 DNA: TGTGCCAGCAGCCAAAGTCAGTCTGGGGCCAACGTCCTGACTTTC

V gene: TRBV3-1/TRBV3-2
clone size: NA
J gene: TRBJ2-1
D gene: TRBD1
CDR3 protein: CASSYSDRANEQFF
CDR3 DNA: TGTGCCAGCAGCTACTCCGACAGGGCTAATGAGCAGTTCTTC

V gene: TRBV11-2
clone size: NA
J gene: TRBJ1-5
D gene: NA
CDR3 protein: CASSLTTASNQPQHF
CDR3 DNA: TGTGCCAGCAGCTTAACGACAGCCAGCAATCAGCCCCAGCATTTT

V gene: TRBV28
clone size: NA
J gene: TRBJ2-7
D gene: NA
CDR3 protein: CASSLRTDYEQYF
CDR3 DNA: TGTGCCAGCAGTTTAAGGACTGATTACGAGCAGTACTTC

V gene: TRBV2
clone size: NA
J gene: TRBJ2-5
D gene: TRBD2
CDR3 protein: CASRLAGMNIETQYF
CDR3 DNA: TGTGCCAGCAGACTAGCGGGTATGAATATAGAGACCCAGTACTTC

V gene: TRBV5-1
clone size: once
J gene: TRBJ2-5
D gene: NA
CDR3 protein: CASSLGSSLYQETQYF
CDR3 DNA: TGCGCCAGCAGCTTGGGTTCTAGTCTCTACCAAGAGACCCAGTACTTC

V gene: TRBV28
clone size: NA
J gene: TRBJ1-3
D gene: NA
CDR3 protein: CASSLNGGNGNTIYF
CDR3 DNA: TGTGCCAGCAGTTTAAACGGGGGGAACGGAAACACCATATATTTT

V gene: TRBV27
clone size: NA
J gene: TRBJ2-3
D gene: TRBD1
CDR3 protein: CASSLRASGGINTQYF
CDR3 DNA: TGTGCCAGCAGTTTAAGAGCTTCAGGGGGAATAAATACGCAGTATTTT

V gene: TRBV28
clone size: NA
J gene: TRBJ2-1
D gene: TRBD1
CDR3 protein: CASSSGTGSNEQFF
CDR3 DNA: TGTGCCAGCAGTTCCGGGACAGGTAGCAATGAGCAGTTCTTC

V gene: TRBV11-2
clone size: NA
J gene: TRBJ2-7
D gene: TRBD1
CDR3 protein: CASSRTGIGIEQYF
CDR3 DNA: TGTGCCAGCAGCAGGACAGGGATCGGGATCGAGCAGTACTTC

V gene: TRBV19
clone size: NA
J gene: TRBJ1-1
D gene: TRBD1
CDR3 protein: CASSMGEGAPITEAFF
CDR3 DNA: TGTGCCAGTAGTATGGGAGAGGGGGCGCCGATCACTGAAGCTTTCTTT

V gene: TRBV9
clone size: NA
J gene: TRBJ1-3
D gene: NA
CDR3 protein: CASSVGEGSSGNTIYF
CDR3 DNA: TGTGCCAGCAGCGTAGGCGAGGGTAGCTCTGGAAACACCATATATTTT

V gene: TRBV27
clone size: NA
J gene: TRBJ2-3
D gene: NA
CDR3 protein: CASSLILAPDTQYF
CDR3 DNA: TGTGCCAGCAGTTTAATCCTAGCTCCAGATACGCAGTATTTT

V gene: TRBV5-5
clone size: NA
J gene: TRBJ2-2
D gene: NA
CDR3 protein: CASSFLGATGELFF
CDR3 DNA: TGTGCCAGCAGCTTTCTGGGGGCCACCGGGGAGCTGTTTTTT

V gene: TRBV4-2
clone size: NA
J gene: TRBJ2-1
D gene: TRBD1
CDR3 protein: CASSQVRGDRGHNEQFF
CDR3 DNA: TGTGCCAGCAGCCAAGTTAGGGGGGACAGGGGGCATAATGAGCAGTTCTTC

V gene: TRBV6-5
clone size: NA
J gene: TRBJ2-1
D gene: TRBD1
CDR3 protein: CASSKDRGQYNEQFF
CDR3 DNA: TGTGCCAGCAGTAAGGACAGGGGGCAGTACAATGAGCAGTTCTTC

V gene: TRBV24-1
clone size: NA
J gene: TRBJ2-7
D gene: NA
CDR3 protein: CATSDPPGSHYNYEQYF
CDR3 DNA: TGTGCCACCAGTGATCCCCCCGGGAGCCACTACAACTACGAGCAGTACTTC

V gene: TRBV19
clone size: NA
J gene: TRBJ1-1
D gene: TRBD1
CDR3 protein: CASSIQGQGANTEAFF
CDR3 DNA: TGTGCCAGTAGTATCCAGGGACAGGGAGCAAACACTGAAGCTTTCTTT

V gene: TRBV5-6
clone size: NA
J gene: TRBJ2-7
D gene: TRBD1
CDR3 protein: CASSWVGTGGPYEQYF
CDR3 DNA: TGTGCCAGCAGCTGGGTTGGGACAGGGGGGCCTTACGAGCAGTACTTC

V gene: TRBV28
clone size: NA
J gene: TRBJ1-1
D gene: NA
CDR3 protein: CASSLLRRNTEAFF
CDR3 DNA: TGTGCCAGCAGTTTACTCAGGCGGAACACTGAAGCTTTCTTT

V gene: TRBV27
clone size: NA
J gene: TRBJ2-1
D gene: TRBD2
CDR3 protein: CASRDSGGAGDEQFF
CDR3 DNA: TGTGCCAGCAGGGACAGCGGGGGGGCCGGGGATGAGCAGTTCTTC

V gene: TRBV7-8
clone size: once
J gene: TRBJ1-2
D gene: TRBD1
CDR3 protein: CASSSSRGQGDYGYTF
CDR3 DNA: TGTGCCAGCAGCTCAAGTAGGGGACAGGGGGACTATGGCTACACCTTC

V gene: TRBV19
clone size: NA
J gene: TRBJ2-3
D gene: NA
CDR3 protein: CASSQFSTDTQYF
CDR3 DNA: TGTGCCAGTAGTCAGTTCTCCACAGATACGCAGTATTTT

V gene: TRBV6-1
clone size: NA
J gene: TRBJ2-2
D gene: TRBD1
CDR3 protein: CASSEGQYTGELFF
CDR3 DNA: TGTGCCAGCAGTGAGGGACAGTACACCGGGGAGCTGTTTTTT

V gene: TRBV29-1
clone size: NA
J gene: TRBJ1-1
D gene: TRBD1
CDR3 protein: CSGETGATNTEAFF
CDR3 DNA: TGCAGCGGAGAAACAGGGGCGACGAACACTGAAGCTTTCTTT

V gene: TRBV2
clone size: NA
J gene: TRBJ1-1
D gene: NA
CDR3 protein: CASSEERNTEAFF
CDR3 DNA: TGTGCCAGCAGTGAAGAGCGGAACACTGAAGCTTTCTTT

V gene: TRBV5-1
clone size: NA
J gene: TRBJ2-1
D gene: TRBD2
CDR3 protein: CASSRPTSGGYNEQFF
CDR3 DNA: TGCGCCAGCAGCCGTCCGACTAGCGGGGGCTACAATGAGCAGTTCTTC

V gene: TRBV29-1
clone size: NA
J gene: TRBJ1-1
D gene: NA
CDR3 protein: CSSKAPGANTEAFF
CDR3 DNA: TGCAGCTCAAAGGCCCCAGGGGCCAACACTGAAGCTTTCTTT

V gene: TRBV10-3
clone size: NA
J gene: TRBJ1-1
D gene: NA
CDR3 protein: CAITSGGSPEAFF
CDR3 DNA: TGTGCCATCACCTCCGGGGGAAGTCCTGAAGCTTTCTTT

V gene: TRBV5-6
clone size: NA
J gene: TRBJ2-5
D gene: TRBD2
CDR3 protein: CASSATSGSFETQYF
CDR3 DNA: TGTGCCAGCAGTGCGACTAGCGGGAGTTTCGAGACCCAGTACTTC

V gene: TRBV9
clone size: NA
J gene: TRBJ2-1
D gene: TRBD2
CDR3 protein: CASSVATSGVNEQFF
CDR3 DNA: TGTGCCAGCAGCGTAGCCACTAGCGGGGTCAATGAGCAGTTCTTC

V gene: TRBV27
clone size: NA
J gene: TRBJ1-3
D gene: TRBD1
CDR3 protein: CASSEGQTVSGNTIYF
CDR3 DNA: TGTGCCAGCAGTGAGGGACAGACAGTCTCTGGAAACACCATATATTTT

V gene: TRBV29-1
clone size: NA
J gene: TRBJ1-4
D gene: TRBD1
CDR3 protein: CSAGTGGSTNEKLFF
CDR3 DNA: TGCAGCGCCGGGACAGGGGGTTCAACTAATGAAAAACTGTTTTTT

V gene: TRBV5-1
clone size: NA
J gene: TRBJ2-5
D gene: NA
CDR3 protein: CASSLRGGGGETQYF
CDR3 DNA: TGCGCCAGCAGCTTGAGAGGCGGGGGCGGGGAGACCCAGTACTTC

V gene: TRBV5-1
clone size: NA
J gene: TRBJ2-5
D gene: NA
CDR3 protein: CASRQDIQETQYF
CDR3 DNA: TGCGCCAGCAGACAGGACATACAAGAGACCCAGTACTTC

V gene: TRBV28
clone size: NA
J gene: TRBJ1-2
D gene: NA
CDR3 protein: CASTPVQAPNYGYTF
CDR3 DNA: TGTGCCAGCACCCCCGTACAGGCTCCTAACTATGGCTACACCTTC

V gene: TRBV12-3/TRBV12-4
clone size: few
J gene: TRBJ1-2
D gene: NA
CDR3 protein: CASSLQGIGYTF
CDR3 DNA: TGTGCCAGCAGTTTGCAGGGGATAGGCTACACCTTC

V gene: TRBV27
clone size: once
J gene: TRBJ1-3
D gene: NA
CDR3 protein: CASSPSPPGTGNTIYF
CDR3 DNA: TGTGCCAGCAGTCCCTCCCCCCCGGGTACTGGAAACACCATATATTTT

V gene: TRBV27
clone size: NA
J gene: TRBJ2-3
D gene: TRBD2
CDR3 protein: CARWGEGQPPTTEKALADTQYF
CDR3 DNA: TGTGCCAGGTGGGGGGAGGGGCAACCTCCAACCACCGAGAAGGCCCTTGCAGATACGCAGTATTTT

V gene: TRBV5-6
clone size: NA
J gene: TRBJ2-5
D gene: TRBD2
CDR3 protein: CASSSRLAGRAIETQYF
CDR3 DNA: TGTGCCAGCAGCTCGCGACTAGCGGGAAGGGCGATCGAGACCCAGTACTTC

V gene: TRBV27
clone size: NA
J gene: TRBJ2-1
D gene: TRBD2
CDR3 protein: CASTPWGGGPGEQFF
CDR3 DNA: TGTGCCAGCACCCCTTGGGGCGGGGGGCCGGGTGAGCAGTTCTTC

V gene: TRBV6-6
clone size: NA
J gene: TRBJ2-1
D gene: NA
CDR3 protein: CASSRERSYNEQFF
CDR3 DNA: TGTGCCAGCTCTCGCGAGCGGTCCTACAATGAGCAGTTCTTC

V gene: TRBV28
clone size: NA
J gene: TRBJ2-1
D gene: TRBD2
CDR3 protein: CASSLGTNNEQFF
CDR3 DNA: TGTGCCAGCAGTTTAGGGACTAACAATGAGCAGTTCTTC

V gene: TRBV6-4
clone size: few
J gene: TRBJ1-1
D gene: NA
CDR3 protein: CASRRTSSTEAFF
CDR3 DNA: TGTGCCAGCAGAAGGACATCCTCCACTGAAGCTTTCTTT

V gene: TRBV9
clone size: once
J gene: TRBJ2-7
D gene: NA
CDR3 protein: CASSVGEGVGEQYF
CDR3 DNA: TGTGCCAGCAGCGTTGGGGAGGGGGTCGGCGAGCAGTACTTC

V gene: TRBV6-1
clone size: once
J gene: TRBJ2-2
D gene: NA
CDR3 protein: CASSELQANTGELFF
CDR3 DNA: TGTGCCAGCAGTGAATTACAGGCGAACACCGGGGAGCTGTTTTTT

V gene: TRBV28
clone size: NA
J gene: TRBJ2-7
D gene: TRBD1
CDR3 protein: CASRTTGEGSYEQYF
CDR3 DNA: TGTGCCAGCAGGACCACAGGGGAAGGATCCTACGAGCAGTACTTC

V gene: TRBV28
clone size: NA
J gene: TRBJ2-1
D gene: NA
CDR3 protein: CASSSGSGRKFF
CDR3 DNA: TGTGCCAGCAGTTCCGGATCGGGAAGGAAGTTCTTC